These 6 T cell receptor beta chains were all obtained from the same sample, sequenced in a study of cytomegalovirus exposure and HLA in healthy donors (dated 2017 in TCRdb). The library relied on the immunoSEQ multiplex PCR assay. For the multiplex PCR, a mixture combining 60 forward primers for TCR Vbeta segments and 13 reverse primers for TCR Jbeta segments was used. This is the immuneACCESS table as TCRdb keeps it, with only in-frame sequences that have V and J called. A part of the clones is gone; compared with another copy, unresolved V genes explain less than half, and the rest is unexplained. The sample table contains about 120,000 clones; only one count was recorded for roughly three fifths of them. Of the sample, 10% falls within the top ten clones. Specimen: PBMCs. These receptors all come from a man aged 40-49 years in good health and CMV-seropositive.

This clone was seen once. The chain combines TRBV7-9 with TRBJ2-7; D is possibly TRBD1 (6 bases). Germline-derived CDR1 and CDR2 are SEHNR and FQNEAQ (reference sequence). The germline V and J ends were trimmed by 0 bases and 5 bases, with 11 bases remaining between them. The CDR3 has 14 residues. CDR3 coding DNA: TGTGCCAGCAGCTTAGCAACAGGGAGTCACGAGCAGTACTTC. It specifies CASSLATGSHEQYF. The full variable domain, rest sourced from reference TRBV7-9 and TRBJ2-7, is DTGVSQNPRHKITKRGQNVTFRCDPISEHNRLYWYRQTLGQGPEFLTYFQNEAQLEKSRLLSDRFSAERPKGSFSTLEIQRTEQGDSAMYLCASSLATGSHEQYFGPGTRLTVT.

For the CDR3, the DNA is TGTGCCAGTAGTTTATCTAGCGGGGGGCTCTACAATGAGCAGTTCTTC. Its protein is CASSLSSGGLYNEQFF. This chain uses TRBV19 with TRBJ2-1; 11 positions match TRBD2. CDR1 is LNHDA and CDR2 is SQIVND in the germline V gene (reference sequence). The junction had 6 bases not matched to a gene; V was cut back by 5 bases and J by 3 bases. This CDR3 has 16 amino acids.

In DNA form, the CDR3 reads TGTGCCAGCAGTGAAGGGGGCTGGACTGAAGCTTTCTTT. Translation gives CASSEGGWTEAFF. The J gene is TRBJ1-1, the V gene TRBV2, with D possibly matching TRBD1 (5 bases). CDR1 is SNHLY and CDR2 is FYNNEI in the germline V gene. There are 13 residues in the CDR3. V lost 1 base, J lost 5 bases, and 8 bases lay in between.

The CDR3 reads CASSLGQGGSEQYF. The CDR3 DNA is TGTGCCAGCAGCTTGGGACAGGGTGGGTCCGAGCAGTACTTC. This sequence joins TRBV7-8 and TRBJ2-7; TRBD1 matches 9 bases. V lost 3 bases, J lost 6 bases, and 6 bases stayed unmatched. In germline, CDR1 is SGHVS, CDR2 FQNEAQ. The CDR3 runs 14 residues.

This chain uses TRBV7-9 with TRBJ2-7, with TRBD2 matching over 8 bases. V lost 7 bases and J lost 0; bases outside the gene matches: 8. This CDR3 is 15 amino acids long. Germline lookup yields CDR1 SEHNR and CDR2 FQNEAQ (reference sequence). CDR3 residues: CASIPTSGSSYEQYF. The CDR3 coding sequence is TGTGCCAGCATCCCTACTAGCGGTAGCTCCTACGAGCAGTACTTC.

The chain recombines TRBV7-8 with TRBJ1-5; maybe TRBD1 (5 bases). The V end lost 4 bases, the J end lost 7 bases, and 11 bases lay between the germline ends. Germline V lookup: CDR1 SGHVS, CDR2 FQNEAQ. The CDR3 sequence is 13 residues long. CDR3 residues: CASSYKQDQPQHF. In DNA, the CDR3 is TGTGCCAGCAGCTACAAACAGGACCAGCCCCAGCATTTT.